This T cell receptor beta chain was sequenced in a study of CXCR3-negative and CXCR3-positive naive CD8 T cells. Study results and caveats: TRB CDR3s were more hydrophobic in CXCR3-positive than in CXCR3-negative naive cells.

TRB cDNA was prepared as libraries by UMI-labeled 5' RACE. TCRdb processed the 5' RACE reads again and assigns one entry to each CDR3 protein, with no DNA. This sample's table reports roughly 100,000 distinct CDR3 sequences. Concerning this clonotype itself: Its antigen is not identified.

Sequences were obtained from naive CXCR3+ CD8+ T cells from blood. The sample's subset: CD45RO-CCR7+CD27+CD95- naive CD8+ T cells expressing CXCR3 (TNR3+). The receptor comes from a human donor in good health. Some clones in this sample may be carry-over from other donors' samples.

The CDR3 spells CAISESPGQGANKNPTDTQYF. The chain has TRBV10-3 and TRBJ2-3; the D call of TRBD1 rests on TCRdb alone, since no DNA is present to check it. The CDR3 has 21 amino acids. Germline CDR1 is ENHRY and CDR2 is SYGVKD.